The present entry profiles one TCR beta chain with its context. With a J-beta primer mix and a sample-barcoded 5' primer, a second PCR ran about 7 to 11 cycles. Every molecule of cDNA carried a tag from a template-switch adaptor with 12 random nucleotides. A single record per CDR3 protein comes from TCRdb applying MiXCR to the 5' RACE reads. Of about a million distinct CDR3 sequences listed, approximately 49% are singletons. This CDR3 comprises 8 residues. In germline, CDR1 is DFQATT, CDR2 SNEGSKA (reference sequence). Trimming pared 6 bases from V and 14 bases from J, leaving 10 bases between. This record belongs to a study of blood T cells in healthy people across ages.

This TCR derives from a young man in good health. The sample taken for sequencing was blood. The V and J genes are TRBV20-1 and TRBJ1-2; no reliable D call. CDR3 DNA: TGCAGTGCCTCCCGGTGGACCTTC. Its translation is CSASRWTF.